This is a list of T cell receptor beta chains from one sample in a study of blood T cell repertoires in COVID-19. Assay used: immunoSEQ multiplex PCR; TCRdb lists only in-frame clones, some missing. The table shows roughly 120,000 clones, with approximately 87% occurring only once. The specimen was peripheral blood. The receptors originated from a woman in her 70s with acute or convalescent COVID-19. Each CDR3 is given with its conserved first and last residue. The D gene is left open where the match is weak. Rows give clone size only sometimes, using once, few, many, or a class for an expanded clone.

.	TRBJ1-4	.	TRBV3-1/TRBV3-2	CASSPSSSDEKLFF	TGTGCCAGCAGTCCATCTTCATCGGATGAAAAACTGTTTTTT
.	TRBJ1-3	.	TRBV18	CASSPSEASNTIYF	TGTGCCAGCTCACCATCGGAGGCTAGTAACACCATATATTTT
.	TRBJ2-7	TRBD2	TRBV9	CASSPLGAGGTYEQYF	TGTGCCAGCAGCCCCTTGGGGGCGGGGGGCACGTACGAGCAGTACTTC
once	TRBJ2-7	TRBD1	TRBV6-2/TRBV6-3	CASSWDREHEQYF	TGTGCCAGCAGTTGGGACAGGGAGCACGAGCAGTACTTC
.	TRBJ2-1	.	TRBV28	CASSLGGGLRNEQFF	TGTGCCAGCAGTTTGGGAGGGGGGCTCAGGAATGAGCAGTTCTTC
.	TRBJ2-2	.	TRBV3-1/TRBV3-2	CASSQSHGELFF	TGTGCCAGCAGCCAATCCCACGGGGAGCTGTTTTTT
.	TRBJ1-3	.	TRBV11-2	CASSHSPSTIYF	TGTGCCAGCAGCCACTCCCCAAGCACCATATATTTT
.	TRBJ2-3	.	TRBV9	CASSVGPTNTDTQYF	TGTGCCAGCAGCGTAGGTCCAACAAACACAGATACGCAGTATTTT
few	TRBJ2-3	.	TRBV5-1	CASSLVGGGQPGTQYF	TGCGCCAGCAGCTTGGTTGGCGGGGGCCAGCCAGGGACGCAGTATTTT
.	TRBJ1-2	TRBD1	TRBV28	CASSSRTGRANYGYTF	TGTGCCAGCAGTTCTAGGACAGGACGTGCTAACTATGGCTACACCTTC
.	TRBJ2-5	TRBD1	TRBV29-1	CSVEDPWTGKGQETQYF	TGCAGCGTTGAAGACCCTTGGACAGGGAAGGGCCAAGAGACCCAGTACTTC
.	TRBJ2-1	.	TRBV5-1	CASSLKGAGSSYNEQFF	TGCGCCAGCAGCTTGAAGGGCGCGGGGAGCTCCTACAATGAGCAGTTCTTC
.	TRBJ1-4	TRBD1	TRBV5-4	CASSHAGTAGEKLFF	TGTGCCAGCAGCCACGCCGGGACAGCGGGTGAAAAACTGTTTTTT
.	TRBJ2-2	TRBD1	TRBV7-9	CASTNPPGGGNTGELFF	TGTGCCAGCACCAACCCGCCAGGGGGCGGGAACACCGGGGAGCTGTTTTTT
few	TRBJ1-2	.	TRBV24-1	CATSDSGDNYGYTF	TGTGCCACCAGTGATTCGGGGGATAACTATGGCTACACCTTC
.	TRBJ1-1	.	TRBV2	CASSPVEGRRVEAFF	TGTGCCAGCAGTCCCGTCGAGGGACGGAGGGTGGAAGCTTTCTTT
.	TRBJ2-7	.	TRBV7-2	CASSLAVGHLYEQYF	TGTGCCAGCAGCCTCGCCGTCGGACACCTCTACGAGCAGTACTTC
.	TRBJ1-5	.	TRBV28	CASSSWEQIDQPQHF	TGTGCCAGCAGTTCATGGGAACAGATAGATCAGCCCCAGCATTTT
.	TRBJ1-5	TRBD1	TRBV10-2	CASRDMTGGLQPQHF	TGCGCCAGCAGAGACATGACAGGGGGCCTGCAGCCCCAGCATTTT
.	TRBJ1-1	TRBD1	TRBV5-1	CASSPSLTGRTEAFF	TGCGCCAGCAGCCCCTCCTTGACAGGGCGCACTGAAGCTTTCTTT
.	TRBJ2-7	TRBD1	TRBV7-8	CASSSPKGQGFYEQYF	TGTGCCAGCAGCTCCCCGAAGGGACAGGGTTTCTACGAGCAGTACTTC
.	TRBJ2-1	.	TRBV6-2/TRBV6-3	CASSHDSYNEQFF	TGTGCCAGCAGTCACGACAGTTACAATGAGCAGTTCTTC
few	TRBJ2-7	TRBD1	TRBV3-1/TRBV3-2	CASSRNGQGILSEQYF	TGTGCCAGCAGCCGGAACGGACAGGGGATTCTTTCCGAGCAGTACTTC
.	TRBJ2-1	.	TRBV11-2	CASSAPRYNEQFF	TGTGCCAGCAGCGCGCCGCGGTACAATGAGCAGTTCTTC
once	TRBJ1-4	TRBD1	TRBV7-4	CASSFYPGQGNEKLFF	TGTGCCAGCAGCTTTTATCCGGGACAGGGGAATGAAAAACTGTTTTTT
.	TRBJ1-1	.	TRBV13	CASSRPGGDTEAFF	TGTGCCAGCAGCCGGCCGGGGGGTGACACTGAAGCTTTCTTT
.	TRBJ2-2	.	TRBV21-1	CASSPRGFDTGELFF	TGTGCCAGCAGCCCACGCGGTTTCGACACCGGGGAGCTGTTTTTT
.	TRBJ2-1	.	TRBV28	CASWIGQGREQFF	TGTGCCAGCTGGATCGGGCAGGGAAGAGAGCAGTTCTTC
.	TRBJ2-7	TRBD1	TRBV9	CASSAGTGPDEQYF	TGTGCCAGCAGCGCCGGGACAGGCCCGGACGAGCAGTACTTC
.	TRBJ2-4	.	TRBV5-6	CASSSGGKNIQYF	TGTGCCAGCAGCTCCGGCGGGAAAAACATTCAGTACTTC
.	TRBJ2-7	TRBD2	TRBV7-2	CASSRASSGGYEQYF	TGTGCCAGCAGCCGCGCGTCTAGCGGGGGCTACGAGCAGTACTTC
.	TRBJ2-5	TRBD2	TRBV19	CASSMNGLAGEETQYF	TGTGCCAGTAGTATGAATGGACTAGCGGGGGAAGAGACCCAGTACTTC
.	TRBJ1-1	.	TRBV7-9	CASSLGGGADTEAFF	TGTGCCAGCAGCTTAGGAGGAGGGGCGGACACTGAAGCTTTCTTT
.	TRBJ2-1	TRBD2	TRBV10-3	CAISEGTSGGDNEQFF	TGTGCCATCAGTGAAGGGACTAGCGGGGGGGACAATGAGCAGTTCTTC
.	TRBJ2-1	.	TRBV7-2	CASSLAGGGSYNEQFF	TGTGCCAGCAGCTTAGCGGGGGGAGGCTCCTACAATGAGCAGTTCTTC
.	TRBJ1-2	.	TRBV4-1	CASSQVSRGPNYGYTF	TGCGCCAGCAGCCAAGTGAGCAGGGGCCCTAACTATGGCTACACCTTC
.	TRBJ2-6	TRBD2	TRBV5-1	CASSSLARGGLSGANVLTF	TGCGCCAGCAGCTCTCTGGCGCGGGGGGGACTCTCTGGGGCCAACGTCCTGACTTTC
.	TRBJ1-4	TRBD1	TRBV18	CASSPGQAWEKLFF	TGTGCCAGCTCACCGGGACAGGCGTGGGAAAAACTGTTTTTT
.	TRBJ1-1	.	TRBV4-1	CASSQVVVMNTEAFF	TGCGCCAGCAGCCAAGTGGTAGTAATGAACACTGAAGCTTTCTTT
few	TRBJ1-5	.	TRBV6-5	CASSYSQVRSQPQHF	TGTGCCAGCAGTTACAGCCAGGTTAGAAGTCAGCCCCAGCATTTT
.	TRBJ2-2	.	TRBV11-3	CASSSNTGELFF	TGTGCCAGCAGCTCAAACACCGGGGAGCTGTTTTTT
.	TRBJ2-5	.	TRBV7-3	CASSKTGTEGETQYF	TGTGCCAGCAGCAAAACCGGGACTGAGGGGGAGACCCAGTACTTC
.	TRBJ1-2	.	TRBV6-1	CASSEDGGFYGYTF	TGTGCCAGCAGTGAAGACGGGGGATTCTATGGCTACACCTTC
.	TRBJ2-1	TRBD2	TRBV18	CASSPLAGPYNEQFF	TGTGCCAGCTCACCACTAGCGGGGCCTTACAATGAGCAGTTCTTC
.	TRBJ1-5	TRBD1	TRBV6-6	CASRTGGAFGNQPQHF	TGTGCCAGCAGAACAGGGGGCGCTTTTGGCAATCAGCCCCAGCATTTT
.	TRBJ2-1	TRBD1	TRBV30	CAWTWRTGVSGSYNEQFF	TGTGCCTGGACCTGGCGGACAGGGGTATCAGGCTCCTACAATGAGCAGTTCTTC
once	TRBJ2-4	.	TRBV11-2	CASSSQIAKNIQYF	TGTGCCAGCAGCTCTCAGATAGCCAAAAACATTCAGTACTTC
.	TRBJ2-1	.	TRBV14	CASSREEAGKQFF	TGTGCCAGCAGCCGAGAGGAGGCCGGGAAGCAGTTCTTC
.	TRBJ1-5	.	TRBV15	CATSRPEAGRPQHF	TGTGCCACCAGCAGACCCGAAGCAGGCCGCCCCCAGCATTTT
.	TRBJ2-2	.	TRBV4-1	CASSHLASRNTGELFF	TGCGCCAGCAGCCATCTAGCTAGTCGGAACACCGGGGAGCTGTTTTTT
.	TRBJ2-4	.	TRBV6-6	CASSYGQRKNIQYF	TGTGCCAGCAGTTACGGACAAAGAAAAAACATTCAGTACTTC
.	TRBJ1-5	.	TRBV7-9	CASSSGGGHATYSNQPQHF	TGTGCCAGCAGCTCTGGGGGGGGGCACGCCACTTATAGCAATCAGCCCCAGCATTTT
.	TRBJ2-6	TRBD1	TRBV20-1	CSASGRGHGANVLTF	TGCAGTGCTAGTGGCAGGGGGCATGGGGCCAACGTCCTGACTTTC